The clone carrying this T cell receptor beta chain occurred once. Its specificity is not known. The germline gives CDR1 SGHRS, CDR2 YFSETQ. This CDR3 spans 16 amino acids. The V gene end was trimmed by 0 bases and the J gene end by 3 bases; junction bases not matched to a gene: 3. The sample comes from a study of CD8+CD57+ T cells in acquired aplastic anemia. Study background: Sorted CD4+ and CD8+ cells yielded DNA averaging around 3.2 ug. The average read count for CD4+ cells in healthy donors was around 9.9 million. Whole-study results and caveats: With respect to CD8+ Simpson's diversity, patients and controls did not differ significantly. The number of CD8+ CDR3 sequences shared by patients and controls was roughly 31.

The study profiled TCR beta VDJ and CDR3 using genomic DNA as template. TCRdb independently ran MiXCR on the reads; one entry per CDR3 protein. The profile shows around 200,000 distinct CDR3 sequences, around 50% of them singletons. The chain couples TRBV5-1 to TRBJ2-1, with 10 bases matching TRBD1. What was sequenced was sorted CD4+, CD8+, or CD8+CD57+ T cells (not recorded which) from PBMCs. This TCR was recovered from a human donor in good health, serving as a control. The CDR3 DNA sequence: TGCGCCAGCAGCTTGGGGACAGGGGGTCTCTACAATGAGCAGTTCTTC. This gives the protein CASSLGTGGLYNEQFF. The full variable domain, in which reference TRBV5-1 and TRBJ2-1 provide the parts outside the CDR3, is KAGVTQTPRYLIKTRGQQVTLSCSPISGHRSVSWYQQTPGQGLQFLFEYFSETQRNKGNFPGRFSGRQFSNSRSEMNVSTLELGDSALYLCASSLGTGGLYNEQFFGPGTRLTVL.